What follows describes a single TCR beta chain. Its antigen is unknown. Qualities for individual bases were not recorded, and no much larger clone is one base off. Ficoll-Paque density gradient centrifugation was used to isolate PBMCs. This specimen comes from a study of T-cell memory formation after mild COVID-19 (dated by TCRdb to about 2021). Context from the whole study: TCR sequence clusters from the two donors were largely donor specific. Two young, previously healthy adult volunteers made up the cohort, one male and one female. Longitudinal TCRalpha and TCRbeta repertoire sequencing tracked T-cell clones expanding and contracting after mild COVID-19 in a couple of donors.

Broader findings and caveats from the paper: The study covered only a couple of mild cases, and larger cohorts including severe cases with pre-infection samples were considered necessary. Contracting CD4+ clones appeared mostly in the CM and EM memory subsets, whereas CD8+ clones were enriched in EMRA. SARS-CoV-2 specificity was not confirmed for the second-wave clones peaking on day 37. Some responding clones were detected in pre-infection memory, which suggested that pre-existing cross-reactive memory T cells had joined the SARS-CoV-2 response. From day 15 to 85, contracting clones showed balanced CD4/CD8 phenotypes, whereas a second wave of clones that expanded from day 15 to 37 leaned towards CD4+.

Inclusive of the bounding cysteine and phenylalanine, the CDR3 is 17 residues long. The entry retains the CDR3 DNA only, 51 bases that are in frame from base 1. V loses 2 bases at its end and J loses 6 bases; junction bases beyond the gene matches: 7. Data came from an Illumina NovaSeq 6000. TCRalpha and TCRbeta cDNA libraries were built by 5'RACE with constant-segment primers, adding sample barcodes and unique molecular identifiers. RNA was extracted from every sample with Trizol reagent. The libraries were amplified in two PCR steps, and the second step added a second sample barcode and Illumina TruSeq adapters. Sequencing of libraries was performed on an Illumina NovaSeq with 2 x 150 bp paired-end reads. As for the authors' bioinformatics: Demultiplexing of reads and collapsing into UMI-guided consensus sequences were performed with migec v1.2.7. Using mixcr v2.1.11, UMI consensuses were aligned to TRA and TRB V and J templates and then assembled into clonotypes. Expanded or contracted clonotypes were those called significant by both edgeR and NoisET, with noise models trained on biological replicates. For edgeR calls, a false discovery rate-adjusted p below 0.01 and a log2 fold-change threshold of 1 were applied. As an exploratory analysis of dynamics, max-normalized trajectories of the 1000 most abundant clonotypes were examined with PCA combined with hierarchical clustering. Separately sequenced CD4+ and CD8+ repertoires were used to assign a CD4 or CD8 phenotype to each responding clone. The raw public reads went through TCRdb reprocessing: fastp at Q25, MiXCR clone calling, in-frame beta chains kept. Every entry covers one CDR3 protein and lists the most common genes and DNA from its rows. The V and J calls and clone size are TCRdb's, not the authors'. Here the sample has fewer than 450,000 distinct CDR3 sequences; approximately 21% occur a single time. Under 15% of the sample rests with the top ten.

The receptor's source is an adult woman who had mild COVID-19 (a few samples of this study predate the infection). The sample titles of this study are shuffled in the database, so cell type and time point are left out; the donor was told from shared clones. Sample: PBMCs or a T cell subset sorted from them (not recorded which). Here the chain combines TRBV12-3 or TRBV12-4 and TRBJ2-1, and 13 junctional nucleotides match TRBD2. The DNA sequence follows: TGTGCCAGCAGTTTACTCGAAGGACTAGCGGGAGCCAATGAGCAGTTCTTC. The translation is CASSLLEGLAGANEQFF.